This T cell receptor beta chain was profiled in a study of T cell repertoires in cytomegalovirus infection. Overall study: Recently identified HLA-C-restricted and well-studied HLA-B-restricted CMV epitopes were used. Based on public TCR beta signatures, there were indications of CMV infection and of a matching HLA type. Study-level points and caveats: Predominance within the ex vivo response was attributable to HLA-C-restricted CMV-specific TCR beta clonotypes.

TCRdb fed the reads into MiXCR, producing one record per CDR3 protein. This sample has around 430,000 distinct CDR3 sequences, with roughly 46% found just once. For this clonotype: Its antigen is not known.

The source material was cultured PBMCs, sampled from culture after CMV antigen stimulation. The receptor was derived from a human donor in good health (CMV status not recorded). Some clones in this sample may be carry-over from other donors' samples.

CDR3 bases: TGTGCCAGCAGCTCCTACACAGGCTCCTACGAGCAGTACTTC. Its protein product is CASSSYTGSYEQYF. The genes are TRBV11-2 and TRBJ2-7, with D possibly TRBD1 on 5 matching bases. Germline CDR1 reads SGHAT; CDR2 reads FQNNGV. V was shortened by 4 bases and J by 0 bases, with 10 bases between the two germline ends. The CDR3 extends over 14 amino acids.